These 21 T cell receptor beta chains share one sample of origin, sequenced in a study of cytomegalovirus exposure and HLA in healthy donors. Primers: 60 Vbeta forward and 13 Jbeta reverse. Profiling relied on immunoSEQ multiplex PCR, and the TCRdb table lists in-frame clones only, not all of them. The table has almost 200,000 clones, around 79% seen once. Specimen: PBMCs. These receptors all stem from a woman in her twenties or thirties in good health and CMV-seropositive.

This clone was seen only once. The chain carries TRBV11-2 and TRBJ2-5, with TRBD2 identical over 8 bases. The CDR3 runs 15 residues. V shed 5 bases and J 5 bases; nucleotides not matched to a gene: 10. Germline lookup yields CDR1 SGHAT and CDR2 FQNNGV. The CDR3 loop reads CASSLTRGGWETQYF. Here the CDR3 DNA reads TGTGCCAGCAGCCTCACCCGGGGGGGCTGGGAGACCCAGTACTTC.

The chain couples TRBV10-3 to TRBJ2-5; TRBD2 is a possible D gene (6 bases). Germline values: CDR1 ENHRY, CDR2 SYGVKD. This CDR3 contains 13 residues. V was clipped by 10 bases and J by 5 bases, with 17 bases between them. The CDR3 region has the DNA TGTGCCACCTGGAACGTGGGGAGGGAGACCCAGTACTTC. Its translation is CATWNVGRETQYF.

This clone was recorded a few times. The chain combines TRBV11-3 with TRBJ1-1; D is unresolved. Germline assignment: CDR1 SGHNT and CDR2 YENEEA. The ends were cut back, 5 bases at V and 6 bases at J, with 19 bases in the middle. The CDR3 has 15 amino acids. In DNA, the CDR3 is TGTGCCAGCAGCCCTTTTGGCCAGGCGATAGCTGAAGCTTTCTTT. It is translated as CASSPFGQAIAEAFF. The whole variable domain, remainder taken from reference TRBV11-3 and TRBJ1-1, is EAGVVQSPRYKIIEKKQPVAFWCNPISGHNTLYWYLQNLGQGPELLIRYENEEAVDDSQLPKDRFSAERLKGVDSTLKIQPAELGDSAVYLCASSPFGQAIAEAFFGQGTRLTVV.

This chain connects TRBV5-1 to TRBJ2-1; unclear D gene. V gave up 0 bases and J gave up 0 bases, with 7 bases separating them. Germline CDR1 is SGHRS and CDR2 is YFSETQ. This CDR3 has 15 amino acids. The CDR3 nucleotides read TGCGCCAGCAGCTTGGCCGCCAGCTCCTACAATGAGCAGTTCTTC. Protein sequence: CASSLAASSYNEQFF.

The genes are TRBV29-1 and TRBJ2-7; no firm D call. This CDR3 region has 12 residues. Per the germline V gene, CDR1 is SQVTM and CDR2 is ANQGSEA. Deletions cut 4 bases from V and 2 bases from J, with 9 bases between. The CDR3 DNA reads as TGCAGCGTTGTTACCGGAGCCTACGAGCAGTACTTC. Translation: CSVVTGAYEQYF.

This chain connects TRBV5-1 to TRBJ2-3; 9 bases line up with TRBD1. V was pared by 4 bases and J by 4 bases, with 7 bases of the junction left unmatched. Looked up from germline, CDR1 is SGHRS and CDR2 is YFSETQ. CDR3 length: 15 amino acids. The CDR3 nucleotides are TGCGCCAGCAGCATCGGACAGGGGTTATCAGATACGCAGTATTTT. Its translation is CASSIGQGLSDTQYF.

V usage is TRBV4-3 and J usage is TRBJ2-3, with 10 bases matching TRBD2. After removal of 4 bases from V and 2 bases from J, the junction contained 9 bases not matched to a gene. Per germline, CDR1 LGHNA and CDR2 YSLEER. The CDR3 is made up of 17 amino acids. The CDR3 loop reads CASSPGTSDLFTDTQYF. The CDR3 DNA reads TGCGCCAGCAGCCCCGGGACTAGCGACCTCTTCACAGATACGCAGTATTTT.

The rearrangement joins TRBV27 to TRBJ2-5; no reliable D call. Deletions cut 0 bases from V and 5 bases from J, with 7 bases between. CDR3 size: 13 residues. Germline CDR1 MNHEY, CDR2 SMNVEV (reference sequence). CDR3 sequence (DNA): TGTGCCAGCAGTTTATCTTACGGGGAGACCCAGTACTTC. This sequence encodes CASSLSYGETQYF.

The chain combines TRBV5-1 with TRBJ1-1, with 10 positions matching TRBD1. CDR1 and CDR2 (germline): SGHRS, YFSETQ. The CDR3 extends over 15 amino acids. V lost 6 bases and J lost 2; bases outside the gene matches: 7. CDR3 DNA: TGCGCCAGCAAAACCGGGACAGGGGTAAACACTGAAGCTTTCTTT. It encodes CASKTGTGVNTEAFF.

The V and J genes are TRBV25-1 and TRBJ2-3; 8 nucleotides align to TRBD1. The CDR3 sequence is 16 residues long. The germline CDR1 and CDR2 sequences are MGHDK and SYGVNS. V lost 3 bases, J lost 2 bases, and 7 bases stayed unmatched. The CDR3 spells CASSDPGTGHTDTQYF. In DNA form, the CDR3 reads TGTGCCAGCAGTGACCCCGGGACAGGACACACAGATACGCAGTATTTT.

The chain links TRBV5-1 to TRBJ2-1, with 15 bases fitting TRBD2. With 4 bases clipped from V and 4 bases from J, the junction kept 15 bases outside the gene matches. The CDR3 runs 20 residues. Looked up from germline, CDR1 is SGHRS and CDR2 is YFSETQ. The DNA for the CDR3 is TGCGCCAGCAGCGTCATGCCGGGACTAGCGGGGGGTAGGCAATACAATGAGCAGTTCTTC. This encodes CASSVMPGLAGGRQYNEQFF. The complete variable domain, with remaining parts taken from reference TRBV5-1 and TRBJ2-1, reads KAGVTQTPRYLIKTRGQQVTLSCSPISGHRSVSWYQQTPGQGLQFLFEYFSETQRNKGNFPGRFSGRQFSNSRSEMNVSTLELGDSALYLCASSVMPGLAGGRQYNEQFFGPGTRLTVL.

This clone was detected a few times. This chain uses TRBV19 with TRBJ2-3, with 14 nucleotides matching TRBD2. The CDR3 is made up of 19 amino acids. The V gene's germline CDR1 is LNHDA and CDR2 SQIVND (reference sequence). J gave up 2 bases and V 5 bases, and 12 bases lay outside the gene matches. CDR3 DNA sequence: TGTGCCAGTAGTGCTCCCGGGACTAGCGGGGGCCTCCACACAGATACGCAGTATTTT. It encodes CASSAPGTSGGLHTDTQYF.

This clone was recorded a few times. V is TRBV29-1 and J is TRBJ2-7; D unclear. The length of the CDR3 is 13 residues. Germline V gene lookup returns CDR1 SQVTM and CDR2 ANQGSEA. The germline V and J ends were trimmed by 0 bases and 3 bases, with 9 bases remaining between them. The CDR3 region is CSVEDPVHYEQYF. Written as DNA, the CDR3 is TGCAGCGTTGAAGATCCTGTACACTACGAGCAGTACTTC.

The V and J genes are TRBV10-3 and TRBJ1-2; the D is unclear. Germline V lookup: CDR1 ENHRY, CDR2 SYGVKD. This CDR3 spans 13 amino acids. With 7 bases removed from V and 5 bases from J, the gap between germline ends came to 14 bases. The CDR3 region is CAIKPEEMYGYTF. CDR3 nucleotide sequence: TGTGCCATCAAGCCCGAGGAAATGTATGGCTACACCTTC.

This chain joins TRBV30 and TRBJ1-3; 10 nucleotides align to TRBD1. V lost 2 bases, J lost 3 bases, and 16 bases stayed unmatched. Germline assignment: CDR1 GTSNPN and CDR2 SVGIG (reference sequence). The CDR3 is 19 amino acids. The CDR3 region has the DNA TGTGCCTGGAGTCCGGTCCCGGGACAGGGGAGGTTTTTTGGAAACACCATATATTTT. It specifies CAWSPVPGQGRFFGNTIYF.

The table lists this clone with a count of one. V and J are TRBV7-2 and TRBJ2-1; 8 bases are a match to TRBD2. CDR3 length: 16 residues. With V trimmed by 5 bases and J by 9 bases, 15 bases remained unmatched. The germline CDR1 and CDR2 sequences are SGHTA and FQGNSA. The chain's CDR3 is CASSPLPAGAGGEQFF. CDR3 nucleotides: TGTGCCAGCAGCCCCCTCCCCGCAGGGGCGGGGGGTGAGCAGTTCTTC.

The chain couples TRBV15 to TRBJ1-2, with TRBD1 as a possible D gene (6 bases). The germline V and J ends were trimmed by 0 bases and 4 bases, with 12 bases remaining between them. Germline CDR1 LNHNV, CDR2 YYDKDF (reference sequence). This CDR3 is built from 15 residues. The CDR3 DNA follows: TGTGCCACCAGCAGAGAGTGGACAGCGACCTATGGCTACACCTTC. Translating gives CATSREWTATYGYTF.

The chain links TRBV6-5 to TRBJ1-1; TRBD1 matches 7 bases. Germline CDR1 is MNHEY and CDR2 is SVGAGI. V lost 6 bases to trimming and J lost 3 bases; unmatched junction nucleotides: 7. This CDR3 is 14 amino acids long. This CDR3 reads CASSAGTAYTEAFF. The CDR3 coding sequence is TGTGCCAGCAGCGCCGGGACAGCCTACACTGAAGCTTTCTTT.

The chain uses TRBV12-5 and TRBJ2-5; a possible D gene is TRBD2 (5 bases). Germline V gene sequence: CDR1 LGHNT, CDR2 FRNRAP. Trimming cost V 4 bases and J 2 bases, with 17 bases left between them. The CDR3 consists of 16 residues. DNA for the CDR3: TGTGCTAGTGGTTGGCAGGAGGCAGCTTCTCAAGAGACCCAGTACTTC. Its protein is CASGWQEAASQETQYF.

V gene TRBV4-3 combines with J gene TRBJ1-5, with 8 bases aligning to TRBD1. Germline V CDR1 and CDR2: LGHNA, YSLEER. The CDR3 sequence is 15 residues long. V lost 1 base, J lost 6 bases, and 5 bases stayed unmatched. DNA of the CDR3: TGCGCCAGCAGCCAAGGACAGGGGATAGGTCAGCCCCAGCATTTT. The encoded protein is CASSQGQGIGQPQHF.

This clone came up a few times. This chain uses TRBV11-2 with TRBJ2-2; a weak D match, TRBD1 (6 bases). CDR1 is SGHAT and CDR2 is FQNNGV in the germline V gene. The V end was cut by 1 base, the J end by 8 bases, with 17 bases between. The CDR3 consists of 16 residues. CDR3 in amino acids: CASSLGTEKPGGELFF. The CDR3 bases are TGTGCCAGCAGCTTAGGGACAGAAAAGCCTGGGGGGGAGCTGTTTTTT.